Detailed here is one T cell receptor (beta chain). Its target is unknown. Sorted-subset replicate PCR reactions contained roughly 200 ng DNA, corresponding to 29,000 or so T cell genomes. The assay was immunoSEQ multiplex PCR, and TCRdb's table has in-frame clones only and misses some. The table records fewer than 1.4 million clones, more than 75% of them present only once. This entry comes from a study of shared clonotypes between healthy human individuals. Study summary: Donors, aged 18 to 49, were a couple of women and three men. Used for every donor were three CD4 naive, three CD4 memory, two CD8 naive and one CD8 memory plate. Whole-study findings and limits: A generally larger estimated richness was seen in naive subsets than in memory subsets.

Germline V lookup: CDR1 MDHEN, CDR2 SYDVKM. This CDR3 is 13 amino acids long. V dropped 3 bases and J dropped 5 bases, with 11 bases sitting between them. The receptor was isolated from a young man in good health. Some clones in this sample may be carry-over from other donors' samples. V usage is TRBV28 and J usage is TRBJ2-7, with D perhaps matching TRBD1 (5 bases). The specimen was memory CD4+ T cells from PBMCs. The subset denotes: CD45RA-negative fraction. DNA for the CDR3: TGTGCCAGCAGTTTCAGCAGGGCCCACGAGCAGTACTTC. Encoded protein: CASSFSRAHEQYF.